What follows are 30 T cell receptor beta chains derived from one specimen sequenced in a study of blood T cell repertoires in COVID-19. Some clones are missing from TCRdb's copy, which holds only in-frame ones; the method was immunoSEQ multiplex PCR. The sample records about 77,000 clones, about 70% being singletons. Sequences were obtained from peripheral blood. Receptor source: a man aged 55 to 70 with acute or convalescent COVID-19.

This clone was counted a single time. The CDR3 nucleotides are TGTGCCTCTAGGCGGGACTGGGGGGATACGCAGTATTTT. This sequence encodes CASRRDWGDTQYF. The V gene is TRBV6-5, the J gene TRBJ2-3, with D tentatively TRBD2 (6 bases). The CDR3 loop spans 13 amino acids. V lost 11 bases and J 6 bases, leaving 18 bases between the germline ends. Germline V gene sequence: CDR1 MNHEY, CDR2 SVGAGI.

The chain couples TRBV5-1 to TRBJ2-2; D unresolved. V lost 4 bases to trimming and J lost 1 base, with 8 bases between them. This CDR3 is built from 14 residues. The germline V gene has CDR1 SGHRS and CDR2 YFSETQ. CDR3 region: CASSDQMNTGELFF. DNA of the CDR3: TGCGCCAGCAGCGATCAGATGAACACCGGGGAGCTGTTTTTT.

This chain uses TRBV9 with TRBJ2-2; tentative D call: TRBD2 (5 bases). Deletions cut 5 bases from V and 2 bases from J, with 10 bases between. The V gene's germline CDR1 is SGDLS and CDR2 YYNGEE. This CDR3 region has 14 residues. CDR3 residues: CASRTTVNTGELFF. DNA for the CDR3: TGTGCCAGCAGGACTACCGTAAACACCGGGGAGCTGTTTTTT.

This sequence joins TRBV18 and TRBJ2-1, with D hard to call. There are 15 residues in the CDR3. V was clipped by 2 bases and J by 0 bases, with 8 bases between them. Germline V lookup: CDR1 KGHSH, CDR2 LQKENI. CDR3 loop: CASSPSESSYNEQFF. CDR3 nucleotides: TGTGCCAGCTCACCATCAGAAAGCTCCTACAATGAGCAGTTCTTC.

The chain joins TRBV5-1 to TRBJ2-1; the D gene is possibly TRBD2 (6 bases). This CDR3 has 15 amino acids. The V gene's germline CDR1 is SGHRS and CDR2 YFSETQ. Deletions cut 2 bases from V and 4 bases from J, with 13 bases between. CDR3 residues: CASSLEVGGYNEQFF. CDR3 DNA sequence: TGCGCCAGCAGCTTAGAAGTTGGAGGGTACAATGAGCAGTTCTTC.

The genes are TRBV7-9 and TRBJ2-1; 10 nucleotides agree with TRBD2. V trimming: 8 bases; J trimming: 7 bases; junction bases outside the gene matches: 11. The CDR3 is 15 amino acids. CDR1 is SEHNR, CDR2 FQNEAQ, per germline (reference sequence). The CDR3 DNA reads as TGTGCCAGCTCCCCGACTAGCGGGCCCCGTAATGAGCAGTTCTTC. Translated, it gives CASSPTSGPRNEQFF.

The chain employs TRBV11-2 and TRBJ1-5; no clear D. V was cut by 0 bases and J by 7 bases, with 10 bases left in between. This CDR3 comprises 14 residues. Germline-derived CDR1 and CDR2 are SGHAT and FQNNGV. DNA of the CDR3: TGTGCCAGCAGCTTAGAGAGGGTTGAGCAGCCCCAGCATTTT. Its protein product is CASSLERVEQPQHF.

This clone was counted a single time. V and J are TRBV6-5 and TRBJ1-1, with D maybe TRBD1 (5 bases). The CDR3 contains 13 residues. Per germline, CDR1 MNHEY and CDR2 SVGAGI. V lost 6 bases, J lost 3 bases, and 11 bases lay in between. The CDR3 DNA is TGTGCCAGCAGGAAAGACAGCTACACTGAAGCTTTCTTT. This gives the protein CASRKDSYTEAFF.

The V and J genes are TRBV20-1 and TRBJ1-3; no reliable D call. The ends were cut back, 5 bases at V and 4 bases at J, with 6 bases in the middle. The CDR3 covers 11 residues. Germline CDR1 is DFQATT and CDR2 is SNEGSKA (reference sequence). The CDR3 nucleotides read TGCAGTGCTTGGCTCGGAAACACCATATATTTT. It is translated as CSAWLGNTIYF.

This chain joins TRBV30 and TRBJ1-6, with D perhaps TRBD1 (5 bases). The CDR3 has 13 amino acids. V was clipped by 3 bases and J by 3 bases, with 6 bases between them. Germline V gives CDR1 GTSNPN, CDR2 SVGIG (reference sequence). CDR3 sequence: CAWRGGYNSPLHF. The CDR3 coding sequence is TGTGCCTGGAGGGGGGGCTATAATTCACCCCTCCACTTT.

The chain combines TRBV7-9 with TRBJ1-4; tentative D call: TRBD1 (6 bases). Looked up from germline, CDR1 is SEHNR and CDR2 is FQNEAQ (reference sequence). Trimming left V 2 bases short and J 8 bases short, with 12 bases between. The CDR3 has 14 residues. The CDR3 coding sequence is TGTGCCAGCAGCTTACAACAGGGTGACGAAAAACTGTTTTTT. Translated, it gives CASSLQQGDEKLFF.

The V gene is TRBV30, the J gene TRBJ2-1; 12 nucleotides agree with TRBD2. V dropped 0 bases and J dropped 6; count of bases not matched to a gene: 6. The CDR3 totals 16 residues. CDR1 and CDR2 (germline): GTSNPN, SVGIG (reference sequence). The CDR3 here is CAWSVVGTSGSNEQFF. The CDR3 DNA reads TGTGCCTGGAGTGTAGTCGGGACTAGCGGGTCCAATGAGCAGTTCTTC.

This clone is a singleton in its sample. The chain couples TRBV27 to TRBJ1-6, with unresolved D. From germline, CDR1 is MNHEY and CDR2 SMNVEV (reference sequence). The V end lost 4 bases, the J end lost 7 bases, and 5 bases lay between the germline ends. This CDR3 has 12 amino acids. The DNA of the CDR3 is TGTGCCAGCAGTTCTAGGAATTCACCCCTCCACTTT. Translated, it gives CASSSRNSPLHF.

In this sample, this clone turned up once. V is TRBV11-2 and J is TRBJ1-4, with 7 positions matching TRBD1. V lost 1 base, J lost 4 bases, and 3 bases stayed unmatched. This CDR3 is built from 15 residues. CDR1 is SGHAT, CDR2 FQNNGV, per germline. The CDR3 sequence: CASSLGQGFNEKLFF. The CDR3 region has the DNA TGTGCCAGCAGCTTAGGACAGGGATTTAATGAAAAACTGTTTTTT.

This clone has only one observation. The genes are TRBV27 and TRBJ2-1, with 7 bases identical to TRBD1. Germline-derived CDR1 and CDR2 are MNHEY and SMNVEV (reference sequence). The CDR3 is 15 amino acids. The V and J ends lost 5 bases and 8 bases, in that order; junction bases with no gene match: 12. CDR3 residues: CASSIRDSGQYEQFF. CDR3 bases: TGTGCCAGCAGTATCCGGGACAGTGGCCAATATGAGCAGTTCTTC.

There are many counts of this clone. As DNA, the CDR3 is TGTGCTAGTGGTTTTCGGGAGAGCGGGAGGGAGACCCAGTACTTC. Its protein product is CASGFRESGRETQYF. J is TRBJ2-5 and V is TRBV12-5; 9 nucleotides match TRBD2. Germline CDR1 LGHNT, CDR2 FRNRAP. V was clipped by 3 bases and J by 5 bases; unmatched bases: 7. There are 15 residues in the CDR3. Complete variable domain (other parts from reference TRBV12-5 and TRBJ2-5): DARVTQTPRHKVTEMGQEVTMRCQPILGHNTVFWYRQTMMQGLELLAYFRNRAPLDDSGMPKDRFSAEMPDATLATLKIQPSEPRDSAVYFCASGFRESGRETQYFGPGTRLLVL.

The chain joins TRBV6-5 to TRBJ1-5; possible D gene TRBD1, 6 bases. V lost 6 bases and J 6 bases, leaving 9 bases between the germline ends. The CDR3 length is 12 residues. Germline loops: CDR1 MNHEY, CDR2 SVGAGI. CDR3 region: CASRPGVQPQHF. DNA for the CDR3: TGTGCCAGCAGGCCAGGGGTTCAGCCCCAGCATTTT.

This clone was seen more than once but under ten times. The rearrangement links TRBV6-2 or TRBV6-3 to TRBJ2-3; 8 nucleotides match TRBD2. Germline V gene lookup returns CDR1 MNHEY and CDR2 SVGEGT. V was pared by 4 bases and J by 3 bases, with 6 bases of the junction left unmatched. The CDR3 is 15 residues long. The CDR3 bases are TGTGCCAGCAGTTTCGAGCGGGAGTCGACAGATACGCAGTATTTT. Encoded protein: CASSFERESTDTQYF.

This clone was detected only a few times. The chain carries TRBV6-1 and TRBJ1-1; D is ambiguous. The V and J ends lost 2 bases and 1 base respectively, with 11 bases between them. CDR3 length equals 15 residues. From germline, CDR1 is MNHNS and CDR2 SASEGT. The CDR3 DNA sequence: TGTGCCAGCAGTGAACCAGCAGGTGAGAACACTGAAGCTTTCTTT. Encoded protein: CASSEPAGENTEAFF.

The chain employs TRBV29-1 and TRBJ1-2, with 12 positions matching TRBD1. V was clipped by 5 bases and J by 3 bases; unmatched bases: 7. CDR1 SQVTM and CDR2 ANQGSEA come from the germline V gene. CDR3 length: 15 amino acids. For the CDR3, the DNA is TGCAGCGTTCGGGACAGGGGGCGCAAGGACTATGGCTACACCTTC. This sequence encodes CSVRDRGRKDYGYTF.

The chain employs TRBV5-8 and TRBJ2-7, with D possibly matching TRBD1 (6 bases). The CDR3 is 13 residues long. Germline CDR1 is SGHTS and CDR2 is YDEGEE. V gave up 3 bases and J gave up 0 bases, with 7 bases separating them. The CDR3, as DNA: TGTGCCAGCAGCTGGGGACACTCCTACGAGCAGTACGTC. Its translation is CASSWGHSYEQYV.

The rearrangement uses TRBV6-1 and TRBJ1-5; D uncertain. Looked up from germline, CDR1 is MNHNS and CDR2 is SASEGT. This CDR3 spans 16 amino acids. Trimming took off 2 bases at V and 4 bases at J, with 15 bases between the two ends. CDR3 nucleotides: TGTGCCAGCAGTGAATCGAGTCTGATCGGGAATCAGCCCCAGCATTTT. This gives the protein CASSESSLIGNQPQHF.

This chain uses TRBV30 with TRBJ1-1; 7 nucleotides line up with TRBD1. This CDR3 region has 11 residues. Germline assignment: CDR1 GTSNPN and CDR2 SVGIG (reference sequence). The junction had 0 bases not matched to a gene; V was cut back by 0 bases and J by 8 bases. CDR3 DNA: TGTGCCTGGAGTGTACAGGGGGAAGCTTTCTTT. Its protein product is CAWSVQGEAFF.

CDR3 sequence: CASRDSFNYGYTF. CDR3 coding DNA: TGTGCCAGCCGGGACAGTTTCAACTATGGCTACACCTTC. This chain links TRBV19 with TRBJ1-2, with 7 bases that match TRBD1. This CDR3 comprises 13 residues. J gave up 2 bases and V 9 bases, and 6 bases lay outside the gene matches. Germline CDR1 reads LNHDA; CDR2 reads SQIVND (reference sequence).

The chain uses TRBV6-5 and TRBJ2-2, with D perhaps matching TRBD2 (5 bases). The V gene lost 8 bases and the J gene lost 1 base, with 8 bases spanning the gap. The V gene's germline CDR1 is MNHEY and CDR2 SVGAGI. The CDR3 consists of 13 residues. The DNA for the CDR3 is TGTGCCAGCGGAGGTAGGAACACCGGGGAGCTGTTTTTT. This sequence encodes CASGGRNTGELFF.

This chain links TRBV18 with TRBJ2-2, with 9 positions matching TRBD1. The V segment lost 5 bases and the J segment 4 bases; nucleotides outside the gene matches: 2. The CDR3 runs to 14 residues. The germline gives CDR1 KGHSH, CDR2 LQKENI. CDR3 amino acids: CASSATGGTGELFF. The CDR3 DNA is TGTGCCAGCTCAGCGACAGGGGGCACCGGGGAGCTGTTTTTT.

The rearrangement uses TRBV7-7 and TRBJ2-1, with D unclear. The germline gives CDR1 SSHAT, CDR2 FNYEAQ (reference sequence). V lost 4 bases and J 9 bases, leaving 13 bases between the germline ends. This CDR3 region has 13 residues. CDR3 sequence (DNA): TGTGCCAGCAGCTCAAGCGTAGCTGGTGAGCAGTTCTTC. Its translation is CASSSSVAGEQFF.

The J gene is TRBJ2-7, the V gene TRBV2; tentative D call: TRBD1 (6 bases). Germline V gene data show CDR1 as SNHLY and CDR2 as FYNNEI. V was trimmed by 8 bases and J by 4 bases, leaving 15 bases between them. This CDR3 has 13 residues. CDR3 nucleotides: TGTGCCAGCTCAGGGGCTACGGGGTACGAGCAGTACTTC. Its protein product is CASSGATGYEQYF.

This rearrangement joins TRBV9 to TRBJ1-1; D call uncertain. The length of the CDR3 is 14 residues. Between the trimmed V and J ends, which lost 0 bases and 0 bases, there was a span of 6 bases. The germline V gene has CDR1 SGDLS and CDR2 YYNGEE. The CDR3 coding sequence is TGTGCCAGCAGCGTAGGTGACATGAACACTGAAGCTTTCTTT. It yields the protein CASSVGDMNTEAFF.

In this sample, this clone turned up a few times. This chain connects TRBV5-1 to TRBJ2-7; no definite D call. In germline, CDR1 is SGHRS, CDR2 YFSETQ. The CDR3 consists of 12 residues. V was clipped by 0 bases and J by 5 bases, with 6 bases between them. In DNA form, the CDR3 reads TGCGCCAGCAGCTTGGACAGCCACGAGCAGTACTTC. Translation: CASSLDSHEQYF. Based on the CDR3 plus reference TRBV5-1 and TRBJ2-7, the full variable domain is KAGVTQTPRYLIKTRGQQVTLSCSPISGHRSVSWYQQTPGQGLQFLFEYFSETQRNKGNFPGRFSGRQFSNSRSEMNVSTLELGDSALYLCASSLDSHEQYFGPGTRLTVT.